The clone carrying this T cell receptor (beta chain) was counted between two and nine times. Antigen specificity is unknown. From germline, CDR1 is SGDLS and CDR2 YYNGEE. This CDR3 is built from 14 residues. Trimming took off 4 bases at V and 1 base at J, with 11 bases between the two ends. All of the isolated RNA was reverse transcribed, so expressed TCRB transcripts were sequenced. TCRdb keeps only in-frame clones here, not all; method: immunoSEQ multiplex PCR. The table lists more than 350,000 clones, about an eighth of them singletons. This specimen belongs to a study of beta chain features in type 1 diabetes. Study context: There was similarity between patients and healthy donors in age, gender and cell yields. Study outcomes and limitations: Moderate but significant shortening of TCRB CDR3s was recorded in all four CD4+ subsets from Type 1 diabetes patients. Whether TCRB rearrangement is influenced by HLA type was left unresolved in this analysis. Using cDNA template may skew counts toward highly expressing activated cells.

The source is a woman between 18 and 29 years old in good health. The rearrangement joins TRBV9 to TRBJ1-1; perhaps TRBD1 as D (5 bases). Sequenced input: naive CD4+ T cells from blood. The CDR3 region is CASSPGTENTEAFF. In nucleotides, the CDR3 is TGTGCCAGCAGCCCAGGGACTGAGAACACTGAAGCTTTCTTT.